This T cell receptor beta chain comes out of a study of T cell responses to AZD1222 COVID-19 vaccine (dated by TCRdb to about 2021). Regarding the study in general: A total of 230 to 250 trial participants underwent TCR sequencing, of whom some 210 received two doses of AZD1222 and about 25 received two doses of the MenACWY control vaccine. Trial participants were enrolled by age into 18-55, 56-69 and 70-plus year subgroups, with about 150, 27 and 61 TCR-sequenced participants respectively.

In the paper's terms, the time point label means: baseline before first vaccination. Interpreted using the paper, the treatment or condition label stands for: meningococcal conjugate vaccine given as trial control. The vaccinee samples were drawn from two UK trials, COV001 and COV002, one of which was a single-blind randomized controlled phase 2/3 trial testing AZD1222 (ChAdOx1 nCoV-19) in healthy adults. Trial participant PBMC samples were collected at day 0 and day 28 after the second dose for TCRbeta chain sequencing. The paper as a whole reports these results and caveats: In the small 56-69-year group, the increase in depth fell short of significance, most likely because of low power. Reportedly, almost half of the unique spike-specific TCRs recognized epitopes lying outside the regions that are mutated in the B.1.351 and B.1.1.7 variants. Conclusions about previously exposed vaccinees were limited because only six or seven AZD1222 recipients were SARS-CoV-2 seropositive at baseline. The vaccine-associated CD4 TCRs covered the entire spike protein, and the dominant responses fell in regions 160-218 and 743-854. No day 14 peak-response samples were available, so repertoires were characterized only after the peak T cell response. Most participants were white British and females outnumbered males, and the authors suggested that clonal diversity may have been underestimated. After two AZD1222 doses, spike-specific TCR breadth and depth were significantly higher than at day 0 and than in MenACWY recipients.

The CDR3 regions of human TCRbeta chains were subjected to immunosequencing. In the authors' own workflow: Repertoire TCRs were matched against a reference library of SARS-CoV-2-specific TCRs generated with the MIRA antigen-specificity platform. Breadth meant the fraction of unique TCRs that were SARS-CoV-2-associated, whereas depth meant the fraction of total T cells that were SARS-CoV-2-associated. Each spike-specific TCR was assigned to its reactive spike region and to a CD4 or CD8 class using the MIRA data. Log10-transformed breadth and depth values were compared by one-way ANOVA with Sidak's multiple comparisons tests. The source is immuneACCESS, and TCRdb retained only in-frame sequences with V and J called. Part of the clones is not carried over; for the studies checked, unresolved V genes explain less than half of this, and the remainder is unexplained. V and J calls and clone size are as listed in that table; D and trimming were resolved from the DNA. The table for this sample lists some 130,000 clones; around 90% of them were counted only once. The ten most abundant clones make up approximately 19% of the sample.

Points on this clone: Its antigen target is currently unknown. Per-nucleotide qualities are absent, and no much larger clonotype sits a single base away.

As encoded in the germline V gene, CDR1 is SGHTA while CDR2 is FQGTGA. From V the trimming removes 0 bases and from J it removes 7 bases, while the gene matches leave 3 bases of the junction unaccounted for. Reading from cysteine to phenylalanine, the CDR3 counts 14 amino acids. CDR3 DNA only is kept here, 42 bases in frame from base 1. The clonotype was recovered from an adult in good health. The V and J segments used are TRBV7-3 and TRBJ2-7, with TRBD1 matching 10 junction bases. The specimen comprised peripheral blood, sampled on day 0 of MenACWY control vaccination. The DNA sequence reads TGTGCCAGCAGCTTAACGGGACAGGGGTTTGAGCAGTACTTC. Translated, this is CASSLTGQGFEQYF.